Below, 13 T cell receptor beta chains from the same sample are listed, as sequenced in a study of radiation and T cells in renal cell carcinoma. Sequencing was performed with immunoSEQ multiplex PCR; in TCRdb, only in-frame clones are kept and a portion is missing. The data contain about 73,000 clones, 75% to 90% of them singletons. Time point denoted: blood 4 weeks post-SBRT, at nephrectomy. The treatment here: 15 Gy SBRT to primary tumor, nephrectomy 4 weeks later. The sample here was blood, taken from a patient whose treatment included radiotherapy and nephrectomy. The receptors here all came from a woman aged 55-69 years with renal cell carcinoma.

CDR3 loop: CASSYNSGEDGYTF. The DNA for the CDR3 is TGTGCCAGCAGTTATAACTCAGGGGAGGACGGCTACACCTTC. The rearrangement uses TRBV6-5 and TRBJ1-2, with a tentative D call TRBD1 (6 bases). Germline V lookup: CDR1 MNHEY, CDR2 SVGAGI. V shed 3 bases and J shed 8 bases, with 16 bases lying between them. CDR3 length equals 14 residues.

This rearrangement joins TRBV19 to TRBJ2-5; 10 nucleotides align to TRBD2. CDR1 and CDR2 from the germline V gene are LNHDA and SQIVND (reference sequence). With V trimmed by 9 bases and J by 7 bases, 14 bases remained unmatched. This CDR3 is built from 15 residues. Here the CDR3 DNA reads TGTGCCAGCTCGCTAGCGGGGGACTCTAGTGGGACCCAGTACTTC. Protein: CASSLAGDSSGTQYF.

The chain couples TRBV7-2 to TRBJ2-5; TRBD1 agrees at 11 bases. Germline V gene lookup returns CDR1 SGHTA and CDR2 FQGNSA. Losses at the gene ends were 4 bases for V and 4 bases for J; bases not matched to a gene: 5. The CDR3 totals 15 residues. In DNA, the CDR3 is TGTGCCAGCAGCTCCCCGGGACAGGGGGGAGAGACCCAGTACTTC. Translated, it gives CASSSPGQGGETQYF.

This clone was picked up one time. The rearrangement links TRBV28 to TRBJ1-2; 9 bases agree with TRBD1. Losses at the gene ends were 6 bases for V and 6 bases for J; bases not matched to a gene: 8. The CDR3 consists of 14 residues. Germline V lookup: CDR1 MDHEN, CDR2 SYDVKM. CDR3 DNA: TGTGCCAGCAGGGAGACAGGGGGAGGGGATGGCTACACCTTC. This codes for CASRETGGGDGYTF.

The chain recombines TRBV6-1 with TRBJ1-3; D possibly corresponds to TRBD1 (6 bases). This CDR3 is built from 15 residues. Trimming left V 2 bases short and J 4 bases short, with 12 bases between. Germline V gene data show CDR1 as MNHNS and CDR2 as SASEGT. The chain's CDR3 is CASSEISGAGNTIYF. The CDR3 DNA reads as TGTGCCAGCAGTGAAATCTCAGGGGCCGGAAACACCATATATTTT.

The rearrangement uses TRBV27 and TRBJ2-1, with 8 positions matching TRBD1. The CDR3 is 14 residues long. Unmatched junction bases numbered 6, after V lost 2 bases and J lost 9 bases. Germline CDR1 is MNHEY and CDR2 is SMNVEV (reference sequence). The CDR3 DNA reads TGTGCCAGCAGTTTAGGACAGGGCGGCGGTGAGCAGTTCTTC. Residues: CASSLGQGGGEQFF.

The chain employs TRBV6-5 and TRBJ2-5; D perhaps matches TRBD1 (6 bases). CDR1 is MNHEY, CDR2 SVGAGI, per germline. The CDR3 is made up of 14 amino acids. V was cut by 0 bases and J by 4 bases, with 9 bases left in between. The CDR3 region is CASSYSGRGETQYF. DNA for the CDR3: TGTGCCAGCAGTTACTCGGGCAGGGGAGAGACCCAGTACTTC.

This chain joins TRBV4-1 and TRBJ2-7, with 7 bases matching TRBD1. J was trimmed by 3 bases and V by 3 bases; bases with no gene match: 11. The germline V gene encodes CDR1 MGHRA and CDR2 YSYEKL. This CDR3 has 16 amino acids. In DNA, the CDR3 is TGCGCCAGCAGCCACCCATCAGAGACAGGGAGCTACGAGCAGTACTTC. Its protein product is CASSHPSETGSYEQYF.

V and J are TRBV6-1 and TRBJ2-7, with D unresolved. The V gene lost 3 bases and the J gene lost 2 bases, with 8 bases spanning the gap. Germline V gene data show CDR1 as MNHNS and CDR2 as SASEGT. This CDR3 is 13 amino acids long. CDR3 protein: CASSDWGTYEQYF. The CDR3 DNA is TGTGCCAGCAGTGACTGGGGTACCTACGAGCAGTACTTC.

The V gene is TRBV9, the J gene TRBJ1-4; D remains ambiguous. The germline CDR1 and CDR2 sequences are SGDLS and YYNGEE. The V and J ends lost 3 bases and 5 bases respectively, with 11 bases between them. The CDR3 covers 14 residues. CDR3 loop: CASSEHGRNEKLFF. DNA of the CDR3: TGTGCCAGCAGCGAACACGGCCGAAATGAAAAACTGTTTTTT.

This clone was detected once. The chain is built from TRBV7-3 and TRBJ2-2; D may be TRBD1 (6 bases). This CDR3 has 16 residues. CDR1 and CDR2 from the germline V gene are SGHTA and FQGTGA. V gave up 3 bases and J gave up 0 bases, with 11 bases separating them. The DNA of the CDR3 is TGTGCCAGCAGCTTTCGACAGGCCGCGAACACCGGGGAGCTGTTTTTT. Translating it yields CASSFRQAANTGELFF.

The V gene is TRBV9, the J gene TRBJ1-1, with D hard to call. CDR1 is SGDLS and CDR2 is YYNGEE in the germline V gene. This CDR3 spans 15 amino acids. V was trimmed by 0 bases and J by 0 bases, leaving 9 bases between them. CDR3 bases: TGTGCCAGCAGCGTAGTCCCAGGTATGAACACTGAAGCTTTCTTT. Translating it yields CASSVVPGMNTEAFF.

About this clone itself: An end of the junction does not agree with germline; a read error may underlie this. This chain joins TRBV9 and TRBJ2-3; the D is unclear. CDR1 is SGDLS and CDR2 is YYNGEE in the germline V gene. This CDR3 spans 13 amino acids. CDR3 sequence (DNA): TGTGCCAGCGGCGTAGTCTACACAGATACGCAGTATTTT. It is translated as CASGVVYTDTQYF.